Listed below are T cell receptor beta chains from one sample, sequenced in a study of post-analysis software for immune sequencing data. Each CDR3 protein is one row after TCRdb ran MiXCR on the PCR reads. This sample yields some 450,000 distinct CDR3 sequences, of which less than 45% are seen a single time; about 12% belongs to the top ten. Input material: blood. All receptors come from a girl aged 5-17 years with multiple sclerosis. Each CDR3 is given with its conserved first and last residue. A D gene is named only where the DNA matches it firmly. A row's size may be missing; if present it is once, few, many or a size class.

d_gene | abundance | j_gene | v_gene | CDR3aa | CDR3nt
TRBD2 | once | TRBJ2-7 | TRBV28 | CASSLVAGGYGQYF | TGTGCCAGCAGTTTAGTAGCGGGGGGCTACGGGCAGTACTTC
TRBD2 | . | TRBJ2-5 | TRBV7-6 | CASSLSSGSRETQYF | TGTGCCAGCAGCTTGTCTAGCGGGAGTAGGGAGACCCAGTACTTC
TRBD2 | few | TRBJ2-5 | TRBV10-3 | CAISEGRAPETQYF | TGTGCCATCAGTGAGGGGAGGGCCCCAGAGACCCAGTACTTC
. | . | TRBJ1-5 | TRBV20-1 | CSARGTNSNQPQHF | TGCAGTGCTAGGGGGACGAATAGCAATCAGCCCCAGCATTTT
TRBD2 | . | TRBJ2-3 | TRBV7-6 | CASSRDSGIGTDTQYF | TGTGCCAGCAGCCGCGACAGCGGGATTGGCACAGATACGCAGTATTTT
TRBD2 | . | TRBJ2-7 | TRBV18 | CASSPGGRASYEQYF | TGTGCCAGCTCACCAGGCGGGAGGGCATCCTACGAGCAGTACTTC
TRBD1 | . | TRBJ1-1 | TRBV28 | CASSLTGWTEAFF | TGTGCCAGCAGTTTGACAGGGTGGACTGAAGCTTTCTTT
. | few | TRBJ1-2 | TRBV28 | CASSLSGQANYGYTF | TGTGCCAGCAGTTTATCGGGACAAGCTAACTATGGCTACACCTTC
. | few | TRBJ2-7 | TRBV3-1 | CASSQVRGTSEQYF | TGTGCCAGCAGCCAAGTTCGCGGGACTTCGGAGCAGTACTTC
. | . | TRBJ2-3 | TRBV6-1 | CASSTGTGPLSGVTDTQYF | TGTGCCAGCAGCACCGGGACAGGGCCCCTTAGCGGGGTCACAGATACGCAGTATTTT
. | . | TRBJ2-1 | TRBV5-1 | CASPPGGGSSYNEQFF | TGCGCCAGCCCTCCGGGGGGCGGAAGCTCCTACAATGAGCAGTTCTTC
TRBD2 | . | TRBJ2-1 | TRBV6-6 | CANVAGVVYNEQFF | TGTGCCAATGTAGCGGGAGTGGTATACAATGAGCAGTTCTTC
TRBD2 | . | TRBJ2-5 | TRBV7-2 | CASSFFSGSFTETQYF | TGTGCCAGCAGCTTTTTTAGCGGGAGTTTTACCGAGACCCAGTACTTC
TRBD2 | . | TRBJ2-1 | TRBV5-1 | CASSFNSGRNNEQFF | TGCGCCAGCAGCTTTAATAGCGGGAGAAACAATGAGCAGTTCTTC
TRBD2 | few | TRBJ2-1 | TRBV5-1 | CASSLTSGRDEQFF | TGCGCCAGCAGCTTGACTAGCGGGAGGGATGAGCAGTTCTTC
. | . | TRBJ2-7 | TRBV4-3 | CASSQGRTAYEQYF | TGCGCCAGCAGCCAAGGGCGGACCGCCTACGAGCAGTACTTC
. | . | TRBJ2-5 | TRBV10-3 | CAIGGPGDGQTQYF | TGTGCCATCGGGGGGCCCGGGGACGGGCAGACCCAGTACTTC
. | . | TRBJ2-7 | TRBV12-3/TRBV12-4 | CASSSSTARLGEQYF | TGTGCCAGCAGTTCCTCGACCGCGCGATTGGGTGAGCAGTACTTC
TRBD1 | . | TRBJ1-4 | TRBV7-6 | CASSPGTAGEKLFF | TGTGCCAGCAGCCCTGGGACAGCGGGGGAAAAACTGTTTTTT
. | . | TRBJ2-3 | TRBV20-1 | CSARDRRDHATQYF | TGCAGTGCTAGAGATCGGAGGGACCATGCTACGCAGTATTTT
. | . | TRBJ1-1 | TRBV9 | CASSVGQGLTQNTEAFF | TGTGCCAGCAGCGTAGGGCAGGGCCTTACCCAGAACACTGAAGCTTTCTTT
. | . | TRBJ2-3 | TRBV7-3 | CASSPISAVEARSTDTQYF | TGTGCCAGCAGCCCCATAAGCGCAGTTGAAGCGCGCAGCACAGATACGCAGTATTTT
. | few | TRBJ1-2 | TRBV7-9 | CASTPGRGYGYTF | TGTGCCAGCACCCCAGGACGCGGCTATGGCTACACCTTC
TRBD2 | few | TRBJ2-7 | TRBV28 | CASSSRTSLSYEQYF | TGTGCCAGCAGTTCAAGGACTAGCCTCTCCTACGAGCAGTACTTC
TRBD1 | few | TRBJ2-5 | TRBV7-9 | CASSLVWTGAEETQYF | TGTGCCAGCAGCTTAGTTTGGACAGGGGCGGAAGAGACCCAGTACTTC
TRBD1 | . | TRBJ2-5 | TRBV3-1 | CASSLYPSGTAQETQYF | TGTGCCAGCAGCCTCTACCCATCCGGGACAGCTCAAGAGACCCAGTACTTC
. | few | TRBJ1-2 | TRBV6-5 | CASSPSPKGPDYGYTF | TGTGCCAGCAGCCCCTCACCCAAGGGTCCCGACTATGGCTACACCTTC
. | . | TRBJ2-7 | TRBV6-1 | CASSEAWHEQYF | TGTGCCAGCAGTGAAGCTTGGCACGAGCAGTACTTC
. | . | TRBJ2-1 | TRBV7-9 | CASPGVWNEQFF | TGTGCCAGCCCGGGAGTCTGGAATGAGCAGTTCTTC
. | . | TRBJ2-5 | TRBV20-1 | CSARVAGKETQYF | TGCAGTGCTAGAGTGGCAGGGAAAGAGACCCAGTACTTC
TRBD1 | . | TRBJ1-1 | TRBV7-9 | CASSLEQGRGTEAFF | TGTGCCAGCAGCTTAGAACAGGGGAGGGGGACTGAAGCTTTCTTT
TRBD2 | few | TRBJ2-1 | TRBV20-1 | CSARADSGLAVEQFF | TGCAGTGCTAGAGCAGACTCAGGACTAGCAGTAGAGCAGTTCTTC
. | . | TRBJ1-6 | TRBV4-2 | CASSQGLAALHF | TGTGCCAGCAGCCAAGGCCTGGCGGCCCTCCACTTT
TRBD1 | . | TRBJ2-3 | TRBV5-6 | CATQGVSTDTQYF | TGTGCCACTCAGGGGGTAAGCACAGATACGCAGTATTTT
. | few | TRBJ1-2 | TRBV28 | CASSSAWLNGYTF | TGTGCCAGCAGTTCGGCTTGGTTGAATGGCTACACCTTC
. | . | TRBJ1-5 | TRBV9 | CASSASGGDQPQHF | TGTGCCAGCAGCGCCTCGGGGGGGGATCAGCCCCAGCATTTT
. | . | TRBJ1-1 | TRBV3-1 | CASSFTADTEAFF | TGTGCCAGCAGCTTCACGGCCGACACTGAAGCTTTCTTT
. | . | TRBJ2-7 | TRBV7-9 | CASSLISGPYEQYF | TGTGCCAGCAGCTTAATCTCGGGCCCCTACGAGCAGTACTTC
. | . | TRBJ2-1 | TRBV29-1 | CSVGDEGAYNEQFF | TGCAGCGTGGGGGACGAGGGGGCCTACAATGAGCAGTTCTTC
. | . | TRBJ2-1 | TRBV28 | CASTQLPNEQFF | TGTGCCAGCACCCAACTACCCAATGAGCAGTTCTTC
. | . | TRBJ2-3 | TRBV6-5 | CASRTGWVTDTQYF | TGTGCCAGCAGGACCGGGTGGGTCACAGATACGCAGTATTTT
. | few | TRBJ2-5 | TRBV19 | CASSITGVGQETQYF | TGTGCCAGTAGTATAACCGGGGTGGGACAAGAGACCCAGTACTTC
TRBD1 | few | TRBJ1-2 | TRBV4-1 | CASSQRPGQGDYGYTF | TGCGCCAGCAGCCAACGCCCGGGACAGGGGGACTATGGCTACACCTTC
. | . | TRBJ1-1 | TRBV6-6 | CASRWGANTEAFF | TGTGCCAGCCGGTGGGGGGCCAACACTGAAGCTTTCTTT
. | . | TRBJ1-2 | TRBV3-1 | CASSPGPHGYTF | TGTGCCAGCAGTCCCGGACCCCATGGCTACACCTTC